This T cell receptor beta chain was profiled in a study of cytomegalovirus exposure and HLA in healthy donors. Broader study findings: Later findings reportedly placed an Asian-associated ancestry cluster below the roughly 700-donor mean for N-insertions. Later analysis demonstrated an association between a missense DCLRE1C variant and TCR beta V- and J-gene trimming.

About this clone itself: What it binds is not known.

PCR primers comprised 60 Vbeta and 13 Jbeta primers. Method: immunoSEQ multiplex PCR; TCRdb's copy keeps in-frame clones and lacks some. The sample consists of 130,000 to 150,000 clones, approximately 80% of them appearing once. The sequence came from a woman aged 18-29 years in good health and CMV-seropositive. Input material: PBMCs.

The CDR3, as DNA: TGTGCCTGGACCCGGGGGGGGGCAGCAGATACGCAGTATTTT. It codes for CAWTRGGAADTQYF. The genes are TRBV30 and TRBJ2-3, with 8 bases fitting TRBD2. The CDR3 runs to 14 residues. Looked up from germline, CDR1 is GTSNPN and CDR2 is SVGIG (reference sequence). Trimming removed 4 bases from V and 4 bases from J; junction bases left unmatched: 7.